The 3 T cell receptor beta chains listed next were all sequenced from one sample in a study of identical twins. TCRdb passed the 5' RACE reads through MiXCR, listing each CDR3 protein once. The data hold around 960,000 distinct CDR3 sequences, with approximately 13% observed a single time. These records were also assigned to another study, of yellow fever vaccine responses in identical twins.

Specimen: PBMCs. These TCRs come from a woman aged 18-35 years in good health.

This clonotype occurred many times. CDR3 DNA sequence: TGTGCCAGCAGCCCCCGGACAGCGGATACGCAGTATTTT. As protein: CASSPRTADTQYF. The chain joins TRBV7-9 to TRBJ2-3; D may be TRBD1 (6 bases). The germline V and J ends were trimmed by 5 bases and 6 bases, with 12 bases remaining between them. Germline V gene data show CDR1 as SEHNR and CDR2 as FQNEAQ (reference sequence). This CDR3 contains 13 residues.

This clonotype was observed a handful of times. The gene calls are TRBV2 and TRBJ2-1, with D possibly being TRBD2 (6 bases). Trimming stripped 4 bases from V and 0 bases from J, with 19 bases between. Germline V lookup: CDR1 SNHLY, CDR2 FYNNEI. The CDR3 runs 18 residues. CDR3 sequence (DNA): TGTGCCAGCAGTGTTTCGGGACTCGCGGTCAGCTCCTACAATGAGCAGTTCTTC. Its translation: CASSVSGLAVSSYNEQFF. Complete variable domain (other parts from reference TRBV2 and TRBJ2-1): EPEVTQTPSHQVTQMGQEVILRCVPISNHLYFYWYRQILGQKVEFLVSFYNNEISEKSEIFDDQFSVERPDGSNFTLKIRSTKLEDSAMYFCASSVSGLAVSSYNEQFFGPGTRLTVL.

The chain employs TRBV4-1 and TRBJ2-1; D remains ambiguous. The ends were cut back, 1 base at V and 1 base at J, with 8 bases in the middle. Germline V gene data show CDR1 as MGHRA and CDR2 as YSYEKL. The CDR3 contains 15 residues. Here the CDR3 reads CASSQGAGSYNEQFF. CDR3 nucleotide sequence: TGCGCCAGCAGCCAAGGGGCAGGTTCCTACAATGAGCAGTTCTTC.